The next 27 T cell receptor beta chains were all read from a single sample in a study of T cells in Graves' hyperthyroidism and ophthalmopathy. Amplified regions were TCR beta CDR3 sequences from RNA transcripts. The TCR CDR3 was amplified in a first-round RT-PCR using the HTBI primer set. TCRdb processed the multiplex PCR reads anew with MiXCR; each CDR3 protein has one entry. The sample lists about 330,000 distinct CDR3 sequences, roughly 13% occurring once. Source material: blood. These receptors came from a woman in her forties with Graves' ophthalmopathy.

This clonotype has more than one count but fewer than ten. The chain joins TRBV18 to TRBJ2-5; D is uncertain. The CDR3 runs to 16 residues. The V and J ends lost 4 bases and 5 bases respectively, with 20 bases between them. CDR1 and CDR2 (germline): KGHSH, LQKENI. CDR3 DNA sequence: TGTGCCAGCTCACAGTGGGTCAGCTTTGTCGAGGAGACCCAGTACTTC. Its protein is CASSQWVSFVEETQYF. Filled out from reference TRBV18 and TRBJ2-5, the complete variable domain reads NAGVMQNPRHLVRRRGQEARLRCSPMKGHSHVYWYRQLPEEGLKFMVYLQKENIIDESGMPKERFSAEFPKEGPSILRIQQVVRGDSAAYFCASSQWVSFVEETQYFGPGTRLLVL.

This clonotype was seen many times. This chain uses TRBV3-1 with TRBJ2-3; D may correspond to TRBD1 or TRBD2 (5 bases each). The V end was cut by 6 bases, the J end by 1 base, with 5 bases between. This CDR3 spans 12 amino acids. Germline V CDR1 and CDR2: LGHDT, YNNKEL (reference sequence). The CDR3 DNA is TGTGCCAGCAGGGGGGGCACAGATACGCAGTATTTT. It codes for CASRGGTDTQYF.

A few counts support this clonotype. The V gene is TRBV7-2, the J gene TRBJ2-3; 7 bases line up with TRBD1. The ends lost 3 bases at V and 3 bases at J; junction bases unmatched: 3. Germline V gene sequence: CDR1 SGHTA, CDR2 FQGNSA. The CDR3 spans 14 residues. Written as DNA, the CDR3 is TGTGCCAGCAGCTTGGACAGGTTGACAGATACGCAGTATTTT. This sequence encodes CASSLDRLTDTQYF.

This clonotype was detected a few times. The chain recombines TRBV20-1 with TRBJ2-2; the match to TRBD2 covers 7 bases. Unmatched junction bases numbered 4, after V lost 0 bases and J lost 6 bases. This CDR3 region has 14 residues. CDR1 is DFQATT and CDR2 is SNEGSKA in the germline V gene (reference sequence). CDR3 coding DNA: TGCAGTGCTAGAGATGGGGGGGTGGCCGGGGAGCTGTTTTTT. Amino acids: CSARDGGVAGELFF.

This clonotype was seen at least ten times. The chain has TRBV10-3 and TRBJ1-5; no firm D call. V was clipped by 3 bases and J by 0 bases, with 12 bases between them. Germline V lookup: CDR1 ENHRY, CDR2 SYGVKD. This CDR3 is built from 16 residues. In nucleotides, the CDR3 is TGTGCCATCAGTGACGGTCAGCCGGATAGCAATCAGCCCCAGCATTTT. It translates to CAISDGQPDSNQPQHF.

This clonotype was counted many times. The V call is TRBV20-1, the J call TRBJ2-5; possibly TRBD2 for D (7 bases). V lost 6 bases to trimming and J lost 5 bases, with 16 bases between them. Germline CDR1 is DFQATT and CDR2 is SNEGSKA (reference sequence). The CDR3 totals 13 residues. The CDR3 DNA reads TGCAGTGCCTCAAGGGGGGGGTTGGAGACCCAGTACTTC. It translates to CSASRGGLETQYF.

This clonotype was recorded many times. The J gene is TRBJ1-2, the V gene TRBV6-1, with D hard to call. Per the germline V gene, CDR1 is MNHNS and CDR2 is SASEGT. The CDR3 sequence is 13 residues long. The V end lost 5 bases, the J end lost 7 bases, and 14 bases lay between the germline ends. CDR3 coding DNA: TGTGCCAGCAGTTTGGGAAGGGCTAGTGGCTACACCTTC. Translated, it gives CASSLGRASGYTF.

This clonotype was recorded many times. The rearrangement links TRBV20-1 to TRBJ2-7; a weak D match, TRBD2 (6 bases). V lost 3 bases and J 2 bases, leaving 11 bases between the germline ends. Germline V CDR1 and CDR2: DFQATT, SNEGSKA (reference sequence). This CDR3 has 13 residues. DNA for the CDR3: TGCAGTGCTAGCCCCGGCGGGACCTACGAGCAGTACTTC. This encodes CSASPGGTYEQYF.

The gene calls are TRBV20-1 and TRBJ2-5, with D possibly being TRBD2 (6 bases). This CDR3 contains 15 residues. V was shortened by 1 base and J by 1 base, with 13 bases between the two germline ends. CDR1 and CDR2 (germline): DFQATT, SNEGSKA (reference sequence). CDR3 coding DNA: TGCAGTGCTAGAGCCCACGGGACTTCCCAAGAGACCCAGTACTTC. This translates into CSARAHGTSQETQYF.

The table lists this clonotype with many counts. V usage is TRBV6-2 or TRBV6-3 and J usage is TRBJ2-1; 12 positions agree with TRBD2. CDR3 size: 15 residues. Germline V gives CDR1 MNHEY, CDR2 SVGEGT. V shed 6 bases, J shed 4 bases, and the junction held 4 bases outside the gene matches. Here the CDR3 DNA reads TGTGCCAGCAGCTCCGGACTAGCGGGGTACAATGAGCAGTTCTTC. It specifies CASSSGLAGYNEQFF.

This clonotype has a count of ten or more. The chain combines TRBV6-6 with TRBJ2-7; 7 bases line up with TRBD1. Trimming at V came to 2 bases and at J to 5 bases, leaving 0 bases not matched to a gene. The CDR3 length is 12 residues. Germline V gene data show CDR1 as MNHNY and CDR2 as SVGAGI (reference sequence). The CDR3 region is CASSYGTDEQYF. CDR3 nucleotides: TGTGCCAGCAGTTACGGGACAGACGAGCAGTACTTC.

The sample holds many counts of this clonotype. V usage is TRBV2 and J usage is TRBJ2-3; D not resolved. V was cut by 7 bases and J by 3 bases, with 14 bases left in between. The V gene's germline CDR1 is SNHLY and CDR2 FYNNEI. The length of the CDR3 is 14 residues. The CDR3 is CASTPQSATDTQYF. CDR3 sequence (DNA): TGTGCCAGCACACCTCAATCGGCAACAGATACGCAGTATTTT. Together with reference TRBV2 and TRBJ2-3, the CDR3 gives the full variable domain: EPEVTQTPSHQVTQMGQEVILRCVPISNHLYFYWYRQILGQKVEFLVSFYNNEISEKSEIFDDQFSVERPDGSNFTLKIRSTKLEDSAMYFCASTPQSATDTQYFGPGTRLTVL.

This clonotype has at least ten counts. The genes are TRBV6-1 and TRBJ1-5, with D tentatively TRBD1 (6 bases). This CDR3 contains 14 residues. Germline-derived CDR1 and CDR2 are MNHNS and SASEGT. Trimming pared 0 bases from V and 6 bases from J, leaving 9 bases between. The CDR3 nucleotides are TGTGCCAGCAGTGAAGCAGGGGGAATTCAGCCCCAGCATTTT. Protein: CASSEAGGIQPQHF.

This clonotype was observed a handful of times. The CDR3 sequence: CASTSGTITHNEQFF. CDR3 bases: TGTGCCAGCACCTCCGGGACTATCACCCACAATGAGCAGTTCTTC. V is TRBV6-1 and J is TRBJ2-1, with 7 bases aligning to TRBD2. V lost 7 bases, J lost 5 bases, and 11 bases stayed unmatched. Germline loops: CDR1 MNHNS, CDR2 SASEGT. The CDR3 is 15 amino acids.

This clonotype has just a few counts. The rearrangement links TRBV29-1 to TRBJ1-5; perhaps TRBD1 as D (5 bases). Germline V lookup: CDR1 SQVTM, CDR2 ANQGSEA. V gave up 6 bases and J gave up 2 bases, with 14 bases separating them. The length of the CDR3 is 14 residues. The CDR3 coding sequence is TGCAGCGTCGCGCAGGGATCCGGCAATCAGCCCCAGCATTTT. Amino acid sequence: CSVAQGSGNQPQHF.

This clonotype was detected many times. The chain couples TRBV19 to TRBJ1-1, with a weak D call TRBD1 (5 bases). The ends were cut back, 7 bases at V and 5 bases at J, with 14 bases in the middle. The germline gives CDR1 LNHDA, CDR2 SQIVND (reference sequence). The CDR3 sequence is 13 residues long. CDR3 loop: CASTRDAGTEAFF. The CDR3 nucleotides read TGTGCCAGTACACGGGACGCGGGGACTGAAGCTTTCTTT.

This clonotype occurred many times. J is TRBJ1-1 and V is TRBV27; unclear D gene. CDR1 and CDR2 (germline): MNHEY, SMNVEV (reference sequence). The CDR3 length is 12 residues. The V end was cut by 6 bases, the J end by 7 bases, with 12 bases between. In DNA, the CDR3 is TGTGCCAGCAGCCTACCCAGCAGTGAAGCTTTCTTT. Translated: CASSLPSSEAFF.

At least ten counts were recorded for this clonotype. Sequence at one end of the junction differs from germline and may be a read error. This chain connects TRBV13 to TRBJ1-1; unclear D gene. The CDR3 has 13 amino acids. CDR1 and CDR2 (germline): PRHDT, FYEKMQ (reference sequence). CDR3 protein: CASRLGMNTEAFF. DNA for the CDR3: TGTGCCAGCAGATTAGGAATGAACACTGAAGCTTTCTTT.

In this sample, this clonotype turned up many times. The chain carries TRBV2 and TRBJ2-3; D unclear. This CDR3 is 14 amino acids long. Germline CDR1 SNHLY, CDR2 FYNNEI. The V end was cut by 7 bases, the J end by 0 bases, with 11 bases between. The CDR3 spells CASKKQPSTDTQYF. DNA for the CDR3: TGTGCCAGCAAGAAGCAGCCCAGCACAGATACGCAGTATTTT.

The table lists this clonotype with many counts. V is TRBV7-2 and J is TRBJ1-5; 7 bases match TRBD1. Unmatched junction bases numbered 6, after V lost 3 bases and J lost 7 bases. The germline V gene encodes CDR1 SGHTA and CDR2 FQGNSA. This CDR3 contains 14 residues. The CDR3 loop is CASSLGQYEQPQHF. The CDR3, as DNA: TGTGCCAGCAGCTTGGGACAGTATGAGCAGCCCCAGCATTTT.

V and J are TRBV3-1 and TRBJ2-7; TRBD2 matches at 8 bases. Germline CDR1 reads LGHDT; CDR2 reads YNNKEL (reference sequence). CDR3 length: 16 residues. The V segment lost 0 bases and the J segment 6 bases; nucleotides outside the gene matches: 10. CDR3 sequence reads: CASSQEGPGLDSEQYF. CDR3 sequence (DNA): TGTGCCAGCAGCCAAGAAGGACCGGGACTAGATAGCGAGCAGTACTTC.

The chain recombines TRBV12-3 or TRBV12-4 with TRBJ1-2; TRBD1 matches 7 bases. After removal of 2 bases from V and 4 bases from J, the junction contained 7 bases not matched to a gene. The CDR3 length is 15 residues. The chain's CDR3 is CASSLYVQGFYGYTF. The CDR3 nucleotides are TGTGCCAGCAGTTTATACGTACAGGGGTTCTATGGCTACACCTTC.

The chain recombines TRBV6-1 with TRBJ2-3; the D is unclear. V lost 3 bases, J lost 5 bases, and 9 bases lay in between. Germline V gives CDR1 MNHNS, CDR2 SASEGT. The CDR3 sequence is 13 residues long. The CDR3 is CASSEGLGDTQYF. CDR3 DNA: TGTGCCAGCAGTGAGGGCCTGGGAGATACGCAGTATTTT.

The chain couples TRBV28 to TRBJ1-2; D not certain. This CDR3 has 14 residues. The germline gives CDR1 MDHEN, CDR2 SYDVKM. Trimming removed 5 bases at V and 4 bases at J, with 14 bases between. The CDR3 region is CASSGRGLLYGYTF. The CDR3 coding sequence is TGTGCCAGCAGTGGGCGGGGATTACTCTATGGCTACACCTTC.

This clonotype was counted ten times or more. CDR3 coding DNA: TGTGCCAGCAGTCCGCATATGATGACAGGGCTTAGAAACTATGGCTACACCTTC. This codes for CASSPHMMTGLRNYGYTF. The rearrangement joins TRBV6-1 to TRBJ1-2; 7 positions match TRBD1. The CDR3 totals 18 residues. The germline V gene encodes CDR1 MNHNS and CDR2 SASEGT. Losses at the gene ends were 5 bases for V and 2 bases for J; bases not matched to a gene: 17.

This chain links TRBV30 with TRBJ1-1; 7 bases align to TRBD1. Looked up from germline, CDR1 is GTSNPN and CDR2 is SVGIG (reference sequence). This CDR3 has 13 residues. Trimming took 8 bases from V and 5 from J; bases not matched to a gene: 11. DNA for the CDR3: TGTGCCGCGGGGGCAGGGGGAGGTACTGAAGCTTTCTTT. Translating gives CAAGAGGGTEAFF.

This clonotype was seen many times. The chain employs TRBV28 and TRBJ2-7; D is unclear. Germline V CDR1 and CDR2: MDHEN, SYDVKM. Deletions cut 5 bases from V and 4 bases from J, with 24 bases between. The CDR3 has 17 residues. CDR3 DNA: TGTGCCAGCAGTCCCCTAGATGACCCCGCTGGGTCTTACGAGCAGTACTTC. The encoded protein is CASSPLDDPAGSYEQYF.